The clone carrying this T cell receptor (beta chain) occurred many times. This entry is derived from a study of early T cells in non-severe SARS-CoV-2 infection. Whole-study context: Chains stayed unpaired after sequencing of bulk RNA from unsorted whole blood.

Germline CDR1 MGHRA, CDR2 YSYEKL. V lost 1 base and J lost 1, with 8 bases in between. This CDR3 comprises 14 residues. Unique molecular identifiers were added to individual cDNA molecules. TCRdb called the 5' RACE reads again in MiXCR, with one record for every CDR3 protein. The table has 25,000 to 35,000 distinct CDR3 sequences, approximately 6.3% seen once. The chain uses TRBV4-1 and TRBJ2-7; no firm D call. The source is an adult who was a healthcare worker with PCR-confirmed SARS-CoV-2 infection or an uninfected control (not recorded which). Sequencing input: whole blood. The CDR3 protein is CASSQVILSYEQYF. CDR3 nucleotide sequence: TGCGCCAGCAGCCAAGTTATATTGTCCTACGAGCAGTACTTC.